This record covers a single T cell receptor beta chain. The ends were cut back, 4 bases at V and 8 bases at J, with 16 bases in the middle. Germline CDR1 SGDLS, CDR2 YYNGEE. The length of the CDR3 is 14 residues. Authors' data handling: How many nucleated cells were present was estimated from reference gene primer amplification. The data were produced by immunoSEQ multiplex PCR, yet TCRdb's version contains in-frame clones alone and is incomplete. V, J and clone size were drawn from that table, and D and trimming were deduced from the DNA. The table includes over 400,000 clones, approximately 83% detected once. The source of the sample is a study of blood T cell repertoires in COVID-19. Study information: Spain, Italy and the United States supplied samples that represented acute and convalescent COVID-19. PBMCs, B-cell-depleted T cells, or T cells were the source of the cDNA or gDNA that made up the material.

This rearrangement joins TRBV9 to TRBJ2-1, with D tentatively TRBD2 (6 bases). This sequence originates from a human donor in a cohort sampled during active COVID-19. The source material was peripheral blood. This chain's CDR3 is CASSFSPGEDEQFF. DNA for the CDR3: TGTGCCAGCAGCTTCTCCCCGGGGGAGGATGAGCAGTTCTTC.